A single sample gave rise to the 26 T cell receptor beta chains below, sequenced in a study of T cell responses to AZD1222 COVID-19 vaccine. TCRdb's table, derived via immunoSEQ multiplex PCR, lists solely in-frame clones and lacks some. In the table there are tens of thousands of clones, approximately 85% of which are singletons. The sample here was peripheral blood, taken on day 0 of AZD1222 vaccination. The receptors derive from an adult in good health.

The DNA of the CDR3 is TGTGCCAGCAGTACAGTGACAGTTAATTCACCCCTCCACTTT. Amino acid sequence: CASSTVTVNSPLHF. The chain links TRBV28 to TRBJ1-6; TRBD1 is a possible D gene (5 bases). Germline-derived CDR1 and CDR2 are MDHEN and SYDVKM. Trimming took 5 bases from V and 6 from J, leaving 11 bases between them. The CDR3 length is 14 residues.

The rearrangement joins TRBV7-9 to TRBJ1-2; D is perhaps TRBD1 (6 bases). The ends were cut back, 0 bases at V and 6 bases at J, with 11 bases in the middle. Germline loops: CDR1 SEHNR, CDR2 FQNEAQ (reference sequence). The CDR3 runs to 14 residues. The CDR3 here is CASSLATGGHGYTF. CDR3 DNA: TGTGCCAGCAGCTTAGCGACTGGGGGCCATGGCTACACCTTC.

This chain uses TRBV12-3 or TRBV12-4 with TRBJ1-2; TRBD1 aligns across 7 bases. V was clipped by 6 bases and J by 6 bases; unmatched bases: 4. The CDR3 sequence is 12 residues long. The CDR3 spells CASRWDSHGYTF. As DNA, the CDR3 is TGTGCCAGCAGGTGGGACAGCCATGGCTACACCTTC.

The gene calls are TRBV29-1 and TRBJ2-3; D may be TRBD2 (6 bases). The CDR3 covers 15 residues. Germline V gene sequence: CDR1 SQVTM, CDR2 ANQGSEA. V lost 5 bases to trimming and J lost 0 bases, with 15 bases between them. Here the CDR3 reads CSVPPGGTSTDTQYF. The CDR3 DNA is TGCAGCGTTCCTCCCGGAGGGACTAGCACAGATACGCAGTATTTT.

CDR3 residues: CASRRAGSSYNEQFF. The CDR3 nucleotides read TGTGCCAGCAGGCGAGCGGGAAGCTCCTACAATGAGCAGTTCTTC. The J gene is TRBJ2-1, the V gene TRBV6-5, with 7 bases matching TRBD2. J lost 0 bases, V lost 6 bases, and 5 bases had no gene match. This CDR3 is 15 amino acids long. Germline values: CDR1 MNHEY, CDR2 SVGAGI.

The V gene is TRBV24-1, the J gene TRBJ2-3; TRBD2 agrees at 13 bases. V shed 6 bases, J shed 3 bases, and the junction held 5 bases outside the gene matches. In germline, CDR1 is KGHDR, CDR2 SFDVKD. This CDR3 has 16 residues. CDR3 bases: TGTGCCACCAGTCTGACTAGCGGGGGGATTACAGATACGCAGTATTTT. It encodes CATSLTSGGITDTQYF.

V gene TRBV11-3 combines with J gene TRBJ2-7; 9 bases match TRBD1. V was clipped by 5 bases and J by 5 bases; unmatched bases: 7. CDR1 SGHNT and CDR2 YENEEA come from the germline V gene. The CDR3 has 14 amino acids. The CDR3 spells CASSPRTGANEQYF. The CDR3, as DNA: TGTGCCAGCAGCCCCCGGACAGGGGCCAACGAGCAGTACTTC. The entire variable domain, with the rest obtained from reference TRBV11-3 and TRBJ2-7, is as follows: EAGVVQSPRYKIIEKKQPVAFWCNPISGHNTLYWYLQNLGQGPELLIRYENEEAVDDSQLPKDRFSAERLKGVDSTLKIQPAELGDSAVYLCASSPRTGANEQYFGPGTRLTVT.

The gene calls are TRBV2 and TRBJ2-1; D may be TRBD1 (6 bases). Trimming pared 4 bases from V and 7 bases from J, leaving 14 bases between. This CDR3 has 14 residues. From germline, CDR1 is SNHLY and CDR2 FYNNEI. The CDR3 sequence: CASSAGTMINEQFF. In nucleotides, the CDR3 is TGTGCCAGCAGTGCCGGGACAATGATAAATGAGCAGTTCTTC.

The chain uses TRBV27 and TRBJ2-7, with D possibly TRBD1 on 6 matching bases. The CDR3 totals 15 residues. The germline V gene has CDR1 MNHEY and CDR2 SMNVEV (reference sequence). The V end lost 5 bases, the J end lost 0 bases, and 14 bases lay between the germline ends. The CDR3 loop is CASSTSGTHSYEQYF. CDR3 coding DNA: TGTGCCAGCAGTACTTCCGGGACACACTCCTACGAGCAGTACTTC.

The chain combines TRBV7-8 with TRBJ1-5; tentatively, D is TRBD1 (5 bases). The CDR3 covers 16 residues. Germline V lookup: CDR1 SGHVS, CDR2 FQNEAQ. Trimming cost V 5 bases and J 1 base, with 15 bases left between them. The CDR3 protein is CASSPLPGSSNQPQHF. DNA for the CDR3: TGTGCCAGCAGCCCCCTACCAGGGTCCAGCAATCAGCCCCAGCATTTT.

There are a few counts of this clone. The rearrangement joins TRBV11-2 to TRBJ2-7; D gene ambiguous. Per the germline V gene, CDR1 is SGHAT and CDR2 is FQNNGV. The CDR3 contains 13 residues. V was cut by 5 bases and J by 0 bases, with 8 bases left in between. CDR3 in DNA: TGTGCCAGCAGCCCGAGGCCCTCCTACGAGCAGTACTTC. It specifies CASSPRPSYEQYF.

The CDR3 region is CASSLWPGGVEAFF. In DNA form, the CDR3 reads TGCGCCAGCAGCTTGTGGCCGGGAGGTGTTGAAGCTTTCTTT. The chain is built from TRBV5-1 and TRBJ1-1; D unresolved. Germline V gene sequence: CDR1 SGHRS, CDR2 YFSETQ. This CDR3 is built from 14 residues. Trimming took 1 base from V and 7 from J, leaving 14 bases between them.

The chain employs TRBV9 and TRBJ1-6; 7 nucleotides match TRBD1. Trimming removed 3 bases from V and 9 bases from J; junction bases left unmatched: 9. The CDR3 extends over 15 amino acids. CDR1 and CDR2 (germline): SGDLS, YYNGEE. The CDR3 coding sequence is TGTGCCAGCAGCGACCAGGGGGTTGGTCCTTCACCCCTCCACTTT. It yields the protein CASSDQGVGPSPLHF.

The chain couples TRBV20-1 to TRBJ2-7; 15 positions match TRBD2. The junction had 8 bases not matched to a gene; V was cut back by 3 bases and J by 2 bases. The CDR3 has 17 amino acids. CDR1 is DFQATT and CDR2 is SNEGSKA in the germline V gene (reference sequence). The CDR3 is CSASRTSGGEHTYEQYF. The CDR3 bases are TGCAGTGCTAGTCGGACTAGCGGGGGGGAGCATACCTACGAGCAGTACTTC.

V usage is TRBV10-2 and J usage is TRBJ1-1; TRBD1 might be the D (6 bases). This CDR3 is 12 amino acids long. CDR1 is WSHSY, CDR2 SAAADI, per germline. The V gene lost 9 bases and the J gene lost 1 base, with 9 bases spanning the gap. CDR3 DNA sequence: TGCGCCAGTACCAGGGGGAACACTGAAGCTTTCTTT. Translated: CASTRGNTEAFF.

The chain joins TRBV28 to TRBJ1-6; D is perhaps TRBD1 (6 bases). CDR1 is MDHEN, CDR2 SYDVKM, per germline. V was clipped by 2 bases and J by 7 bases, with 18 bases between them. This CDR3 has 17 amino acids. DNA for the CDR3: TGTGCCAGCAGTTTAATCGGCAGGGGCTTGAGAAATTCACCCCTCCACTTT. Translating it yields CASSLIGRGLRNSPLHF.

The rearrangement uses TRBV2 and TRBJ2-1; D remains unclear. CDR3 length equals 15 residues. The V and J ends lost 4 bases and 6 bases respectively, with 16 bases between them. Looked up from germline, CDR1 is SNHLY and CDR2 is FYNNEI. CDR3 in amino acids: CASSGGGIQANEQFF. In DNA form, the CDR3 reads TGTGCCAGCAGTGGGGGTGGAATTCAAGCCAATGAGCAGTTCTTC.

J is TRBJ2-7 and V is TRBV4-1, with TRBD1 as a possible D gene (5 bases). Trimming removed 4 bases from V and 9 bases from J, with 22 bases in between. The CDR3 is 15 residues long. CDR1 and CDR2 from the germline V gene are MGHRA and YSYEKL. The CDR3 DNA is TGCGCCAGCAGCCCCACCCCGAGGAGCGTAACAGGGCAGTACTTC. Encoded protein: CASSPTPRSVTGQYF.

The V and J genes are TRBV2 and TRBJ1-1; D is unclear. Germline CDR1 SNHLY, CDR2 FYNNEI. The germline V and J ends were trimmed by 4 bases and 1 base, with 4 bases remaining between them. This CDR3 has 12 amino acids. CDR3 amino acids: CASSGPNTEAFF. The CDR3, as DNA: TGTGCCAGCAGTGGCCCGAACACTGAAGCTTTCTTT.

This clone was detected only once. The J gene is TRBJ2-2, the V gene TRBV2, with 7 bases matching TRBD1. V lost 1 base, J lost 0 bases, and 5 bases stayed unmatched. CDR3 length: 17 amino acids. The germline V gene has CDR1 SNHLY and CDR2 FYNNEI. CDR3 residues: CASSEGRQGANTGELFF. The CDR3 DNA sequence: TGTGCCAGCAGTGAAGGGCGACAGGGTGCGAACACCGGGGAGCTGTTTTTT.

The V gene is TRBV13, the J gene TRBJ1-6; D remains unclear. The CDR3 has 18 residues. CDR1 and CDR2 from the germline V gene are PRHDT and FYEKMQ (reference sequence). The V end was cut by 2 bases, the J end by 9 bases, with 23 bases between. The CDR3 region is CASSLTPHRKELSSPLHF. The CDR3 DNA is TGTGCCAGCAGCTTAACCCCCCACCGAAAGGAGCTAAGTTCACCCCTCCACTTT.

V and J are TRBV6-1 and TRBJ2-7, with D possibly being TRBD1 (5 bases). The CDR3 has 12 residues. Germline V CDR1 and CDR2: MNHNS, SASEGT. V was cut by 0 bases and J by 10 bases, with 10 bases left in between. The CDR3 here is CASSEAGVVQYF. The CDR3 bases are TGTGCCAGCAGTGAAGCAGGGGTCGTTCAGTACTTC.

This clone was seen more than once but under ten times. This chain connects TRBV9 to TRBJ1-5, with 7 positions matching TRBD1. Looked up from germline, CDR1 is SGDLS and CDR2 is YYNGEE. J was trimmed by 5 bases and V by 3 bases; bases with no gene match: 8. The CDR3 consists of 15 residues. The CDR3 sequence is CASSAFDRADQPQHF. CDR3 DNA: TGTGCCAGCAGCGCCTTCGACAGGGCCGATCAGCCCCAGCATTTT. Full variable domain (missing parts from reference TRBV9 and TRBJ1-5): DSGVTQTPKHLITATGQRVTLRCSPRSGDLSVYWYQQSLDQGLQFLIQYYNGEERAKGNILERFSAQQFPDLHSELNLSSLELGDSALYFCASSAFDRADQPQHFGDGTRLSIL.

The chain employs TRBV4-1 and TRBJ1-5; D perhaps matches TRBD1 (6 bases). Trimming left V 0 bases short and J 2 bases short, with 11 bases between. Germline loops: CDR1 MGHRA, CDR2 YSYEKL. This CDR3 has 16 residues. The CDR3 spells CASSQERGAGNQPQHF. In DNA form, the CDR3 reads TGCGCCAGCAGCCAAGAAAGGGGGGCGGGCAATCAGCCCCAGCATTTT.

The chain has TRBV9 and TRBJ1-4, with D possibly matching TRBD1 (5 bases). The V gene's germline CDR1 is SGDLS and CDR2 YYNGEE. The CDR3 contains 14 residues. V was cut by 4 bases and J by 4 bases, with 11 bases left in between. CDR3 loop: CASSPRGDNEKLFF. DNA of the CDR3: TGTGCCAGCAGCCCCCGGGGGGATAATGAAAAACTGTTTTTT.

The chain uses TRBV19 and TRBJ1-2; no firm D call. The length of the CDR3 is 13 residues. V lost 1 base and J 8 bases, leaving 11 bases between the germline ends. Germline V gene sequence: CDR1 LNHDA, CDR2 SQIVND (reference sequence). For the CDR3, the DNA is TGTGCCAGTAGTATAGCGGCGGTCTACGGCTACACCTTC. Amino acid sequence: CASSIAAVYGYTF.